These 28 T cell receptor beta chains were all obtained from the same sample, sequenced in a study of blood T cell repertoires in COVID-19. The repertoire was sequenced with immunoSEQ multiplex PCR; TCRdb's copy has only in-frame clones and lacks some. The data contain about 77,000 clones, approximately 89% of them singletons. The sequencing sample was made of peripheral blood. The source is a woman over 75 with acute or convalescent COVID-19.

Details on this clone: At one boundary the junction diverges from the germline segment, which might be a read error. The chain combines TRBV2 with TRBJ1-1; TRBD1 aligns across 7 bases. This CDR3 is 12 amino acids long. Germline CDR1 SNHLY, CDR2 FYNNEI. As DNA, the CDR3 is TGTGCCAGCAGTGAAGTCCCGACAGGGCCAAGTTTT. It translates to CASSEVPTGPSF.

This clone was counted a single time. J is TRBJ2-1 and V is TRBV5-1, with TRBD2 matching 13 bases. Germline CDR1 and CDR2: SGHRS and YFSETQ. The CDR3 contains 19 residues. V gave up 1 base and J gave up 3 bases; unmatched junction bases: 10. As DNA, the CDR3 is TGCGCCAGCAGCTTGTGGGGCACTAGCGGGAGGGCGGACTACAATGAGCAGTTCTTC. Amino acids: CASSLWGTSGRADYNEQFF. The full variable domain, with the rest looked up from reference TRBV5-1 and TRBJ2-1, is KAGVTQTPRYLIKTRGQQVTLSCSPISGHRSVSWYQQTPGQGLQFLFEYFSETQRNKGNFPGRFSGRQFSNSRSEMNVSTLELGDSALYLCASSLWGTSGRADYNEQFFGPGTRLTVL.

The genes are TRBV5-5 and TRBJ1-1, with TRBD1 identical over 9 bases. With V trimmed by 0 bases and J by 3 bases, 3 bases remained unmatched. Germline lookup yields CDR1 SGHKS and CDR2 YYEKEE (reference sequence). The CDR3 consists of 15 residues. In DNA, the CDR3 is TGTGCCAGCAGCTTGGAACGGGACAGGGACACTGAAGCTTTCTTT. This sequence encodes CASSLERDRDTEAFF.

The rearrangement uses TRBV19 and TRBJ1-4; TRBD1 matches at 7 bases. This CDR3 is 15 amino acids long. Germline CDR1 and CDR2: LNHDA and SQIVND (reference sequence). V lost 6 bases to trimming and J lost 6 bases; unmatched junction nucleotides: 10. CDR3 sequence: CASRGLRGSHEKLFF. The CDR3 DNA sequence: TGTGCCAGTAGGGGACTCAGGGGGTCTCATGAAAAACTGTTTTTT.

This rearrangement joins TRBV25-1 to TRBJ1-1, with a tentative D call TRBD1 (5 bases). The CDR3 covers 13 residues. With 6 bases removed from V and 4 bases from J, the gap between germline ends came to 12 bases. Per the germline V gene, CDR1 is MGHDK and CDR2 is SYGVNS. DNA for the CDR3: TGTGCCAGCAGGCCGACAGAAACCACTGAAGCTTTCTTT. This translates into CASRPTETTEAFF.

The chain links TRBV11-3 to TRBJ2-3; tentatively, D is TRBD2 (6 bases). Deletions cut 2 bases from V and 0 bases from J, with 9 bases between. Germline V lookup: CDR1 SGHNT, CDR2 YENEEA. The CDR3 is made up of 15 amino acids. The CDR3 here is CASSLLASSTDTQYF. The CDR3 coding sequence is TGTGCCAGCAGCTTACTAGCGTCTAGCACAGATACGCAGTATTTT.

The chain uses TRBV9 and TRBJ2-2; 10 bases match TRBD1. CDR1 and CDR2 (germline): SGDLS, YYNGEE. V gave up 1 base and J gave up 4 bases; unmatched junction bases: 4. This CDR3 has 16 amino acids. The CDR3 DNA follows: TGTGCCAGCAGCGTACGGACAGGGGGGGCCACCGGGGAGCTGTTTTTT. Encoded protein: CASSVRTGGATGELFF. Variable domain in full (rest from reference TRBV9 and TRBJ2-2): DSGVTQTPKHLITATGQRVTLRCSPRSGDLSVYWYQQSLDQGLQFLIQYYNGEERAKGNILERFSAQQFPDLHSELNLSSLELGDSALYFCASSVRTGGATGELFFGEGSRLTVL.

V gene TRBV4-3 combines with J gene TRBJ2-4; 7 nucleotides match TRBD1. Germline CDR1 reads LGHNA; CDR2 reads YSLEER. This CDR3 is built from 15 residues. Germline trimming cut 2 bases from V and 8 bases from J; bases unmatched to any gene: 9. Written as DNA, the CDR3 is TGCGCCAGCAGCCAATCCACACAGGGGCGGGACATTCAGTACTTC. Its protein product is CASSQSTQGRDIQYF.

The chain is built from TRBV7-3 and TRBJ2-3, with 9 bases aligning to TRBD2. With 0 bases clipped from V and 0 bases from J, the junction kept 10 bases outside the gene matches. CDR3 length: 19 residues. Germline-derived CDR1 and CDR2 are SGHTA and FQGTGA. CDR3 nucleotide sequence: TGTGCCAGCAGCTTAACACCAGTAGCGGGGGCCTCTAGCACAGATACGCAGTATTTT. Protein product: CASSLTPVAGASSTDTQYF.

The gene calls are TRBV29-1 and TRBJ2-3; 13 bases fit TRBD2. V lost 6 bases to trimming and J lost 0 bases; unmatched junction nucleotides: 3. The CDR3 has 15 amino acids. CDR1 and CDR2 (germline): SQVTM, ANQGSEA. CDR3 sequence reads: CSVRTSGGSTDTQYF. In nucleotides, the CDR3 is TGCAGCGTCCGGACTAGCGGGGGTAGCACAGATACGCAGTATTTT.

This sequence joins TRBV2 and TRBJ1-5; 10 bases map to TRBD1. This CDR3 is 15 amino acids long. CDR1 and CDR2 (germline): SNHLY, FYNNEI. Unmatched junction bases numbered 5, after V lost 4 bases and J lost 5 bases. As DNA, the CDR3 is TGTGCCAGCAGTGGGGGGGACAGGGGATATCAGCCCCAGCATTTT. Translated: CASSGGDRGYQPQHF.

The chain is built from TRBV18 and TRBJ1-2; D is perhaps TRBD1 (6 bases). The CDR3 is made up of 15 amino acids. Trimming cost V 1 base and J 1 base, with 10 bases left between them. Germline V gene lookup returns CDR1 KGHSH and CDR2 LQKENI. The CDR3 region is CASSPRPGDNYGYTF. CDR3 in DNA: TGTGCCAGCTCACCACGACCAGGGGATAACTATGGCTACACCTTC. The full variable domain, its missing parts supplied by reference TRBV18 and TRBJ1-2, is NAGVMQNPRHLVRRRGQEARLRCSPMKGHSHVYWYRQLPEEGLKFMVYLQKENIIDESGMPKERFSAEFPKEGPSILRIQQVVRGDSAAYFCASSPRPGDNYGYTFGSGTRLTVV.

V usage is TRBV7-2 and J usage is TRBJ1-4; D perhaps matches TRBD1 (6 bases). The CDR3 is 15 residues long. The V gene's germline CDR1 is SGHTA and CDR2 FQGNSA. V dropped 4 bases and J dropped 7 bases, with 16 bases sitting between them. The CDR3 sequence: CASSSAGAGGEKLFF. The CDR3 nucleotides read TGTGCCAGCAGCTCGGCGGGGGCGGGGGGTGAAAAACTGTTTTTT.

The chain couples TRBV6-5 to TRBJ1-1; D remains ambiguous. Germline V gene lookup returns CDR1 MNHEY and CDR2 SVGAGI. The CDR3 sequence is 13 residues long. Trimming took 6 bases from V and 3 from J, leaving 11 bases between them. The CDR3 DNA follows: TGTGCCAGCAGCTCGGTCTTCGACACTGAAGCTTTCTTT. It is translated as CASSSVFDTEAFF.

The chain employs TRBV29-1 and TRBJ1-5; possibly TRBD1 for D (5 bases). The CDR3 has 13 residues. V was cut by 5 bases and J by 2 bases, with 10 bases left in between. CDR1 SQVTM and CDR2 ANQGSEA come from the germline V gene. CDR3 DNA sequence: TGCAGCGTTAGCGGGGGTGGCAATCAGCCCCAGCATTTT. This sequence encodes CSVSGGGNQPQHF.

V and J are TRBV25-1 and TRBJ1-3; 7 nucleotides agree with TRBD1. CDR3 length equals 16 residues. Trimming cost V 3 bases and J 6 bases; bases outside gene matches: 11. CDR1 is MGHDK and CDR2 is SYGVNS in the germline V gene. CDR3: CASSDPDRDGKNTIYF. In nucleotides, the CDR3 is TGTGCCAGCAGTGACCCAGACAGGGATGGTAAAAACACCATATATTTT. Using reference TRBV25-1 and TRBJ1-3 for the parts outside the CDR3, the full variable domain is EADIYQTPRYLVIGTGKKITLECSQTMGHDKMYWYQQDPGMELHLIHYSYGVNSTEKGDLSSESTVSRIRTEHFPLTLESARPSHTSQYLCASSDPDRDGKNTIYFGEGSWLTVV.

The rearrangement links TRBV2 to TRBJ2-4, with a possible D match to TRBD2 (7 bases). V was pared by 7 bases and J by 9 bases, with 16 bases between. This CDR3 region has 13 residues. Germline V gives CDR1 SNHLY, CDR2 FYNNEI. The CDR3 coding sequence is TGTGCCAGCAACGGCGGGGGCACCCGCATTCAGTACTTC. It yields the protein CASNGGGTRIQYF.

The V gene is TRBV19, the J gene TRBJ2-1; TRBD1 matches 7 bases. J gave up 0 bases and V 3 bases, and 14 bases lay outside the gene matches. The CDR3 is made up of 19 amino acids. Germline CDR1 LNHDA, CDR2 SQIVND (reference sequence). The CDR3 DNA reads TGTGCCAGTAGTATGAGCCCGGGACAGAGTCCGAGCTCCTACAATGAGCAGTTCTTC. Protein product: CASSMSPGQSPSSYNEQFF.

The chain has TRBV7-2 and TRBJ2-1; 8 bases map to TRBD2. This CDR3 is built from 14 residues. Germline V gene data show CDR1 as SGHTA and CDR2 as FQGNSA. The V gene end was trimmed by 5 bases and the J gene end by 2 bases; junction bases not matched to a gene: 2. The CDR3 nucleotides are TGTGCCAGCAGCCTGGGACTAGCCTACAATGAGCAGTTCTTC. It is translated as CASSLGLAYNEQFF.

V gene TRBV12-3 or TRBV12-4 combines with J gene TRBJ1-2; no clear D gene. V lost 6 bases to trimming and J lost 2 bases, with 10 bases between them. The CDR3 consists of 13 residues. CDR3: CASRPGRNYGYTF. CDR3 DNA: TGTGCCAGCAGACCTGGCAGAAACTATGGCTACACCTTC.

The J gene is TRBJ1-5, the V gene TRBV6-5; 9 bases agree with TRBD1. CDR1 MNHEY and CDR2 SVGAGI come from the germline V gene. This CDR3 region has 15 residues. J lost 6 bases, V lost 5 bases, and 8 bases had no gene match. This chain's CDR3 is CASSPYRGQSQPQHF. The CDR3 nucleotides read TGTGCCAGCAGTCCCTACAGGGGGCAGAGTCAGCCCCAGCATTTT.

This clone was counted between two and nine times. This chain links TRBV30 with TRBJ1-1; perhaps TRBD1 as D (6 bases). Trimming shortened V by 7 bases and J by 4 bases, and 10 bases separated the two germline ends. The CDR3 totals 11 residues. Germline CDR1 reads GTSNPN; CDR2 reads SVGIG (reference sequence). DNA for the CDR3: TGTGCCTCAACAGGGCCCACTGAAGCTTTCTTT. This translates into CASTGPTEAFF.

This clone was seen a single time. The genes are TRBV5-1 and TRBJ2-1; possibly TRBD2 for D (6 bases). Trimming took off 0 bases at V and 6 bases at J, with 7 bases between the two ends. The CDR3 spans 13 residues. Germline CDR1 and CDR2: SGHRS and YFSETQ. This CDR3 is CASSLAGSNEQFF. DNA of the CDR3: TGCGCCAGCAGCTTGGCCGGGAGCAATGAGCAGTTCTTC.

The V and J genes are TRBV5-1 and TRBJ2-7; possible D gene TRBD1, 6 bases. In germline, CDR1 is SGHRS, CDR2 YFSETQ. V was pared by 1 base and J by 2 bases, with 19 bases between. There are 17 residues in the CDR3. For the CDR3, the DNA is TGCGCCAGCAGCTTGACAGGGTCTAGCCGTAATACCTACGAGCAGTACTTC. This codes for CASSLTGSSRNTYEQYF.

The chain has TRBV5-1 and TRBJ2-2, with D maybe TRBD2 (5 bases). The CDR3 loop spans 14 amino acids. V gave up 1 base and J gave up 7 bases, with 11 bases separating them. In germline, CDR1 is SGHRS, CDR2 YFSETQ. CDR3 DNA sequence: TGCGCCAGCAGCTTGAGGTCTAGCTACGGGGAGCTGTTTTTT. It encodes CASSLRSSYGELFF.

The chain carries TRBV6-5 and TRBJ1-2, with a possible D match to TRBD1 (5 bases). The CDR3 totals 13 residues. CDR1 is MNHEY, CDR2 SVGAGI, per germline. Between the trimmed V and J ends, which lost 10 bases and 5 bases, there was a span of 17 bases. Here the CDR3 DNA reads TGTGCCACCGAGTCGCAGGGATCTTATGGCTACACCTTC. Protein sequence: CATESQGSYGYTF.

The chain couples TRBV3-1 (or the pseudogene TRBV3-2) to TRBJ2-1; TRBD2 matches at 13 bases. CDR3 length: 16 amino acids. J gave up 2 bases and V 4 bases, and 2 bases lay outside the gene matches. The V gene's germline CDR1 is LGHDT and CDR2 YNNKEL (reference sequence). The CDR3 DNA follows: TGTGCCAGCAGCCGGACTAGCGGGGGCACCTACAATGAGCAGTTCTTC. Amino acids: CASSRTSGGTYNEQFF.

This chain joins TRBV18 and TRBJ2-1; D not certain. The germline V gene encodes CDR1 KGHSH and CDR2 LQKENI. V lost 3 bases, J lost 10 bases, and 7 bases lay in between. The CDR3 sequence is 11 residues long. The CDR3 DNA is TGTGCCAGCTCACCCTCTATCGAGCAGTTCTTC. Translated: CASSPSIEQFF.